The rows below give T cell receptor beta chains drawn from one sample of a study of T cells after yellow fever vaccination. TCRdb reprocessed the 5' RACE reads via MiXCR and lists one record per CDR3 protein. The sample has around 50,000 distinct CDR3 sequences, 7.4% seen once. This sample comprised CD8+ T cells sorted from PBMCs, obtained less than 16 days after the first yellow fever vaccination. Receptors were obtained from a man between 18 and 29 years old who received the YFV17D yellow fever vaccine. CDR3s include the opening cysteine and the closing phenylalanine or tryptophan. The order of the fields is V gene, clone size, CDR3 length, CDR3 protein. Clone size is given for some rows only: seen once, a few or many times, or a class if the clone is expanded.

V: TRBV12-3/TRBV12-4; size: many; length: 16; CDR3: CASSLVIAGLLDTQYF
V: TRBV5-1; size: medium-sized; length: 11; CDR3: CASSLTDTQYF
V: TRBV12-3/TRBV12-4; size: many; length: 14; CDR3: CASSRVGFWYGYTF
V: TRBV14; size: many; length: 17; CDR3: CASSQSWTGRGTNEQFF
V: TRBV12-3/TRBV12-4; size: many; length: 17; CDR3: CASTESLGLKYQETQYF
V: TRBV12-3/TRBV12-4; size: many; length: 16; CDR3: CASSLARLAGYNEQFF
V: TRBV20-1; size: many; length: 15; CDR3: CSARDLMGRTDTQYF
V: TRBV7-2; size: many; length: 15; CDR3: CASSFGTNSYNEQFF
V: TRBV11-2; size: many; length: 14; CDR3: CASASGGPAYEQYF
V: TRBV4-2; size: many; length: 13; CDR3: CASSQYLEDTQYF
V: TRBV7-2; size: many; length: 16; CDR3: CASSLSRGPGRDEQFF
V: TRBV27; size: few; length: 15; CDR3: CTSSQHDRGRQPQHF
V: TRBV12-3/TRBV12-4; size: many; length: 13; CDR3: CASRNIQGNEQYF
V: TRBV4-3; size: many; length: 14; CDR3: CASSQGTDNQPQHF
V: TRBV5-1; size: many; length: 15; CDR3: CASSLDRLGQETQYF
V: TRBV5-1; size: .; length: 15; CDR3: CASSYSETGLYGYTF
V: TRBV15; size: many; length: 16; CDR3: CATSGTGIVRRNEQFF
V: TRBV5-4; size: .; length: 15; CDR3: CASSLSDRGFYEQYF
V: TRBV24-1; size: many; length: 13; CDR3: CATSDVGEETQYF
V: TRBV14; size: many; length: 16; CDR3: CASSKPGIPDTDTQYF
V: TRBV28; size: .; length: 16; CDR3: CASSFLGGGEKSPLHF
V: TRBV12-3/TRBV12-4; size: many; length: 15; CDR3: CASSLPRTSTDTQYF
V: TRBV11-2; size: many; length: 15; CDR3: CASSLGRQGSSEAFF
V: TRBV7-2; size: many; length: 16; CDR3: CASSLFPGGTNNEQFF
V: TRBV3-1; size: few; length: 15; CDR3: CASSPPYDVTGELFF
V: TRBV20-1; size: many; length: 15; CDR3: CSARLARGSPDTQYF
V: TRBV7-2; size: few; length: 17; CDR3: CASSVGTASVSGNTIYF
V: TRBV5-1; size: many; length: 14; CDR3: CASSEGQAPDTQYF
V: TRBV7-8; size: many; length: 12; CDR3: CASSLLMGEQYF
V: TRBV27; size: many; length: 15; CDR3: CASRPKGRGNQPQHF
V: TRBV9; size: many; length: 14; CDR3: CASNSGGANEKLFF
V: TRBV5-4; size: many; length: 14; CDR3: CASSSTGINYGYTF
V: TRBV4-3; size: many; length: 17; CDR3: CASSPRRIRVPLNGYTF
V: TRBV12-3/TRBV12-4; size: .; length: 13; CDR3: CASSFGAKNIQYF
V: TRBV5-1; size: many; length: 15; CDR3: CASSLSSGGTDTQYF
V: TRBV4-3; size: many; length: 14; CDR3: CASSQGTGGELAFF
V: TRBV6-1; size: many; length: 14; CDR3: CASSRRQSTDTQYF
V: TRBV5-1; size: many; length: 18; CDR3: CASSLEGTVFSSTDTQYF
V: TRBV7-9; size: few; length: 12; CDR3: CASGFDYNEQFF
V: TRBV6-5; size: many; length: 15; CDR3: CASSYLADVTDTQYF
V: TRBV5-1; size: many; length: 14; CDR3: CASSFTGVGQPQHF
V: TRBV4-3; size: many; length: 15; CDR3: CASSQEAGPHNEQFF
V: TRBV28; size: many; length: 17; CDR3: CASSLPSGGLDTDTQYF
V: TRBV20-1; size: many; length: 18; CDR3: CSARAISGEGTYYNEQFF
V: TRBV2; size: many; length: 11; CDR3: CASGQGGEAFF
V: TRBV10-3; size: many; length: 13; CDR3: CAIRPALGETQYF
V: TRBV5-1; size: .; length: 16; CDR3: CASTIHGRMNTGELFF
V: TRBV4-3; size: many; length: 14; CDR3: CASSQVQGLYEQYF
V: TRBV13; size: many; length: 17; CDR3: CASSLTATRVTLYEQFF
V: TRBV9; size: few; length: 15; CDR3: CASSNSGGAQDTQYF